Below are 5 T cell receptor beta chains sequenced from a single sample in a study of T-cell reconstitution after alpha-beta-depleted transplantation in children (dated by TCRdb to the mid-2010s). Library preparation used PCR. The run used an Illumina HiSeq 2500. TCR library preparation used molecular barcoding, with unique molecular identifiers applied to normalize quantification of the TCRbeta repertoire. TCRdb handled the public reads itself, with Q25 trimming in fastp and clone calling in MiXCR, and kept productive beta chains. Entries that share a CDR3 protein sequence are merged under the most common genes and DNA. A total of a few hundred thousand distinct CDR3 sequences appear in this sample, 27% of them only once. The ten largest clonotypes hold 35% to 40% of the sample. This specimen's treatment or condition label, interpreted: allogeneic hematopoietic cell transplantation with graft depleted of TCRalphabeta T cells and CD19 B cells.

The sample in question was PBMCs, obtained before TCRalphabeta/CD19-depleted stem cell transplant. The receptors were sampled from a boy younger than two with Wiskott-Aldrich syndrome, due to receive a stem cell transplant.

This clonotype has more than one count but fewer than ten. The chain uses TRBV7-3 and TRBJ2-5, with D perhaps TRBD2 (7 bases). V was cut by 1 base and J by 2 bases, with 26 bases left in between. The germline V gene encodes CDR1 SGHTA and CDR2 FQGTGA. The CDR3 runs 20 residues. CDR3 region: CASSLIVWLGASGSQETQYF. The DNA of the CDR3 is TGTGCCAGCAGCTTAATTGTTTGGCTGGGGGCTAGCGGTTCGCAAGAGACCCAGTACTTC.

The chain recombines TRBV7-9 with TRBJ2-7; D remains ambiguous. V was clipped by 2 bases and J by 2 bases, with 10 bases between them. The CDR3 is made up of 14 amino acids. CDR1 SEHNR and CDR2 FQNEAQ come from the germline V gene (reference sequence). CDR3 bases: TGTGCCAGCAGCTTAAAGGGAACTGCCTACGAGCAGTACTTC. As protein: CASSLKGTAYEQYF.

In its sample, this clonotype was seen a few times. V is TRBV5-1 and J is TRBJ2-5; 7 positions agree with TRBD1. Trimming at V came to 2 bases and at J to 5 bases, leaving 6 bases not matched to a gene. Germline-derived CDR1 and CDR2 are SGHRS and YFSETQ. This CDR3 has 14 residues. The CDR3 loop is CASSFGTVGETQYF. In DNA form, the CDR3 reads TGCGCCAGCAGCTTCGGGACAGTTGGGGAGACCCAGTACTTC.

This sequence joins TRBV5-1 and TRBJ1-3; D unclear. The CDR3 loop spans 16 amino acids. With 3 bases removed from V and 0 bases from J, the gap between germline ends came to 13 bases. CDR1 and CDR2 from the germline V gene are SGHRS and YFSETQ. The CDR3 here is CASSSSPTDSGNTIYF. Written as DNA, the CDR3 is TGCGCCAGCAGCTCCTCACCCACCGACTCTGGAAACACCATATATTTT.

This clonotype was observed a few times. V and J are TRBV20-1 and TRBJ1-1; the D is unclear. This CDR3 comprises 11 residues. V shed 3 bases and J shed 4 bases, with 6 bases lying between them. Per germline, CDR1 DFQATT and CDR2 SNEGSKA (reference sequence). The CDR3, as DNA: TGCAGTGCTAGTCGAGGCACTGAAGCTTTCTTT. Its protein product is CSASRGTEAFF.